This is a list of T cell receptor beta chains from one sample in a study of neurological immune-mediated disorders. Each CDR3 protein is one row after TCRdb ran MiXCR on the 5' RACE reads. The table has some 30,000 distinct CDR3 sequences, under 25% seen once; the top ten hold 25% to 30%. Sequencing was carried out using CD4+ T cells from blood. The receptors here all came from a man aged 50 to 60 with HTLV-1-associated myelopathy (HAM/TSP). The CDR3 runs from the conserved cysteine through the conserved F or W. Each record gives: J gene, V gene, clone size, D gene, CDR3 protein, CDR3 DNA. D genes are given only for firm matches. Where a row states a size, it is once, few, many or the class of an expanded clone; other rows omit it.

TRBJ2-5 TRBV3-1 many TRBD1 CASSRDRGETQYF TGTGCCAGCAGTCGCGACAGGGGGGAGACCCAGTACTTC
TRBJ1-1 TRBV20-1 large - CSAREGIRVNTEAFF TGCAGTGCTAGGGAGGGGATAAGGGTGAACACTGAAGCTTTCTTT
TRBJ1-2 TRBV5-1 many TRBD1 CASSYPDRPGYTF TGCGCCAGCAGCTACCCGGACAGGCCTGGCTACACCTTC
TRBJ2-7 TRBV6-1 - - CASSEDRGSEQYF TGTGCCAGCAGTGAAGACCGCGGTTCCGAGCAGTACTTC
TRBJ1-2 TRBV20-1 many TRBD1 CSATRGGTGGLYGYTF TGCAGTGCTACCCGAGGCGGGACAGGGGGGCTCTATGGCTACACCTTC
TRBJ1-2 TRBV24-1 many TRBD1 CATSDRDRGAIVYTF TGTGCCACCAGTGATAGGGACAGGGGAGCTATTGTCTACACCTTC
TRBJ2-3 TRBV7-3 medium-sized - CASSLGHRDVADTQYF TGTGCCAGCAGCTTAGGGCACAGGGACGTAGCAGATACGCAGTATTTT
TRBJ1-1 TRBV20-1 many - CSAKDPGQAFF TGCAGTGCTAAAGACCCCGGGCAGGCTTTCTTT
TRBJ1-1 TRBV29-1 many - CSVARRIAEAFF TGCAGCGTTGCAAGGAGAATAGCTGAAGCTTTCTTT
TRBJ1-2 TRBV20-1 - - CSAFTGRGYTF TGCAGTGCTTTCACTGGTCGTGGCTACACCTTC